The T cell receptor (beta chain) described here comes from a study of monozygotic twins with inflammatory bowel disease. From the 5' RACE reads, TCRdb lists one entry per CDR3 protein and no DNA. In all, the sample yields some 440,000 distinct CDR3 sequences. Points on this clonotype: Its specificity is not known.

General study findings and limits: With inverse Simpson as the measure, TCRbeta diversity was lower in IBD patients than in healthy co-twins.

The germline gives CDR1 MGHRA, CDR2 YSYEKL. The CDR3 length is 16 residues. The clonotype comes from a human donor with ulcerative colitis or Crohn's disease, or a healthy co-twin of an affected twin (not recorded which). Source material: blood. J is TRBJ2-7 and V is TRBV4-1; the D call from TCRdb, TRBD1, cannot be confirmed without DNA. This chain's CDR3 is CASSQLHGTSLYEQYF.